The 29 T cell receptor beta chains presented below share a single source sample, sequenced in a study of blood T cell repertoires in COVID-19. Method: immunoSEQ multiplex PCR; TCRdb's copy keeps in-frame clones and lacks some. The table records some 350,000 clones, nearly 90% of them present only once. Material for sequencing was peripheral blood. These receptors all stem from a young man with active or convalescent COVID-19.

This chain uses TRBV5-1 with TRBJ1-4, with a possible D match to TRBD1 (6 bases). V lost 4 bases to trimming and J lost 7 bases, with 14 bases between them. CDR3 length: 14 amino acids. From germline, CDR1 is SGHRS and CDR2 YFSETQ. The CDR3 loop reads CASSGGGGGEKLFF. As DNA, the CDR3 is TGCGCCAGCAGCGGCGGGGGAGGGGGTGAAAAACTGTTTTTT.

This clone was observed once. The chain is built from TRBV7-8 and TRBJ1-1; D gene ambiguous. The V end lost 5 bases, the J end lost 1 base, and 8 bases lay between the germline ends. The CDR3 spans 13 residues. CDR1 and CDR2 from the germline V gene are SGHVS and FQNEAQ. The CDR3 region has the DNA TGTGCCAGCAGCCTCCAGAAGAACACTGAAGCTTTCTTT. This codes for CASSLQKNTEAFF. Variable domain in full (rest from reference TRBV7-8 and TRBJ1-1): GAGVSQSPRYKVAKRGQDVALRCDPISGHVSLFWYQQALGQGPEFLTYFQNEAQLDKSGLPSDRFFAERPEGSVSTLKIQRTQQEDSAVYLCASSLQKNTEAFFGQGTRLTVV.

This chain joins TRBV28 and TRBJ2-7, with D maybe TRBD2 (6 bases). Per germline, CDR1 MDHEN and CDR2 SYDVKM. V was shortened by 7 bases and J by 6 bases, with 25 bases between the two germline ends. The CDR3 covers 16 residues. In DNA, the CDR3 is TGTGCCAGCACCCCCCCCGCGGGAAGGGGTGGACTCGAGCAGTACTTC. Its protein product is CASTPPAGRGGLEQYF.

V is TRBV6-6 and J is TRBJ1-6; tentative D call: TRBD1 (5 bases). V was cut by 5 bases and J by 9 bases, with 14 bases left in between. Germline CDR1 is MNHNY and CDR2 is SVGAGI (reference sequence). The CDR3 loop spans 14 amino acids. The CDR3 bases are TGTGCCAGCAGTCTCAGGGAAGTTCGTTCACCCCTCCACTTT. Residues: CASSLREVRSPLHF.

The J gene is TRBJ2-7, the V gene TRBV9; D may be TRBD1 (6 bases). CDR1 is SGDLS and CDR2 is YYNGEE in the germline V gene. The CDR3 contains 13 residues. V lost 1 base and J 6 bases, leaving 11 bases between the germline ends. The DNA of the CDR3 is TGTGCCAGCAGCGTAACCACAGGGCTCGAGCAGTACTTC. This gives the protein CASSVTTGLEQYF.

CDR3 sequence reads: CASSLSGASGGNNEQFF. For the CDR3, the DNA is TGTGCCAGCAGCTTATCCGGGGCTAGCGGGGGGAACAATGAGCAGTTCTTC. The V call is TRBV7-3, the J call TRBJ2-1, with 11 bases that match TRBD2. This CDR3 region has 17 residues. Germline assignment: CDR1 SGHTA and CDR2 FQGTGA. V was pared by 2 bases and J by 5 bases, with 8 bases of the junction left unmatched.

This clone was counted ten times or more. V gene TRBV4-2 combines with J gene TRBJ2-7, with D possibly being TRBD2 (5 bases). Looked up from germline, CDR1 is LGHNA and CDR2 is YNFKEQ. V shed 0 bases and J shed 2 bases, with 8 bases lying between them. This CDR3 has 14 residues. The CDR3 here is CASSQDNSAYEQYF. The CDR3 nucleotides read TGTGCCAGCAGCCAAGACAATAGCGCCTACGAGCAGTACTTC.

The DNA for the CDR3 is TGTGCCAGCAGTCTTACAGGGGGCGCGAGAGGCTACACCTTC. This gives the protein CASSLTGGARGYTF. V gene TRBV6-5 combines with J gene TRBJ1-2, with 9 nucleotides matching TRBD1. Unmatched junction bases numbered 9, after V lost 5 bases and J lost 8 bases. The CDR3 is made up of 14 amino acids. CDR1 and CDR2 from the germline V gene are MNHEY and SVGAGI.

The gene calls are TRBV3-1 (or the pseudogene TRBV3-2) and TRBJ1-2; 8 bases fit TRBD1. Germline lookup yields CDR1 LGHDT and CDR2 YNNKEL (reference sequence). There are 14 residues in the CDR3. V trimming: 3 bases; J trimming: 4 bases; junction bases outside the gene matches: 4. The CDR3 DNA reads TGTGCCAGCAGCCACGGACAGGGCGCCTATGGCTACACCTTC. This gives the protein CASSHGQGAYGYTF.

The chain couples TRBV6-5 to TRBJ1-5, with TRBD1 matching 9 bases. V lost 6 bases, J lost 5 bases, and 2 bases stayed unmatched. Germline V CDR1 and CDR2: MNHEY, SVGAGI. The length of the CDR3 is 13 residues. In DNA form, the CDR3 reads TGTGCCAGCAGCACAGGGGGCCATCAGCCCCAGCATTTT. Translation gives CASSTGGHQPQHF.

As regards this clone: One base away lies a much larger clone, so this may be a sequencing read error. The rearrangement links TRBV19 to TRBJ2-1; D might be TRBD1 (6 bases). Trimming left V 7 bases short and J 5 bases short, with 6 bases between. Germline V CDR1 and CDR2: LNHDA, SQIVND (reference sequence). This CDR3 is 11 amino acids long. The CDR3 sequence: CASNRDNEQFF. Here the CDR3 DNA reads TGTGCCAGTAACAGGGACAATGAGCAGTTCTTC.

J is TRBJ1-1 and V is TRBV10-3, with 7 bases lining up with TRBD1. The germline CDR1 and CDR2 sequences are ENHRY and SYGVKD. V shed 8 bases, J shed 1 base, and the junction held 13 bases outside the gene matches. The CDR3 loop spans 16 amino acids. The CDR3 coding sequence is TGTGCCATCTCCTCGAGGGGGCAGGCCGAGAACACTGAAGCTTTCTTT. As protein: CAISSRGQAENTEAFF.

The chain has TRBV6-2 or TRBV6-3 and TRBJ2-2; D remains ambiguous. V lost 6 bases, J lost 2 bases, and 10 bases lay in between. Per germline, CDR1 MNHEY and CDR2 SVGEGT. The CDR3 consists of 14 residues. In DNA form, the CDR3 reads TGTGCCAGCAGCAACGAGGCTAACACCGGGGAGCTGTTTTTT. It specifies CASSNEANTGELFF.

This chain joins TRBV11-2 and TRBJ2-5; a weak D match, TRBD1 (5 bases). Trimming pared 6 bases from V and 1 base from J, leaving 18 bases between. Germline CDR1 and CDR2: SGHAT and FQNNGV. The CDR3 length is 16 residues. The CDR3 protein is CASRDDTIGAQETQYF. CDR3 DNA sequence: TGTGCCAGCAGAGACGATACGATTGGGGCCCAAGAGACCCAGTACTTC.

The genes are TRBV6-2 or TRBV6-3 and TRBJ1-2, with D perhaps TRBD1 (5 bases). Trimming stripped 0 bases from V and 5 bases from J, with 16 bases between. The CDR3 spans 16 residues. Germline-derived CDR1 and CDR2 are MNHEY and SVGEGT. The CDR3 here is CASSYSPLQGGYGYTF. The CDR3 nucleotides read TGTGCCAGCAGTTACTCCCCCCTCCAGGGTGGTTATGGCTACACCTTC.

V usage is TRBV19 and J usage is TRBJ1-2; D gene ambiguous. V was clipped by 3 bases and J by 2 bases, with 19 bases between them. CDR1 and CDR2 from the germline V gene are LNHDA and SQIVND (reference sequence). This CDR3 spans 17 amino acids. Here the CDR3 reads CASSIWAGSPNNYGYTF. The CDR3 coding sequence is TGTGCCAGTAGTATTTGGGCAGGCAGTCCCAACAACTATGGCTACACCTTC.

The rearrangement links TRBV6-2 or TRBV6-3 to TRBJ2-1, with TRBD2 matching 15 bases. The CDR3 runs to 21 residues. The V and J ends lost 0 bases and 1 base, in that order; junction bases with no gene match: 10. The germline V gene encodes CDR1 MNHEY and CDR2 SVGEGT. This CDR3 is CASSYSRSGTSGGPSYNEQFF. The CDR3 DNA follows: TGTGCCAGCAGTTACTCCCGGAGCGGGACTAGCGGGGGGCCATCCTACAATGAGCAGTTCTTC.

This chain uses TRBV28 with TRBJ2-5; TRBD1 matches 7 bases. The V and J ends lost 4 bases and 1 base, in that order; junction bases with no gene match: 9. Germline V gene lookup returns CDR1 MDHEN and CDR2 SYDVKM. The CDR3 runs to 16 residues. The CDR3 region is CASSSPRGSSQETQYF. The DNA for the CDR3 is TGTGCCAGCAGTTCCCCCAGGGGGTCGAGCCAAGAGACCCAGTACTTC.

The chain uses TRBV5-1 and TRBJ2-4; weak D call: TRBD1 (6 bases). This CDR3 has 18 residues. The V and J ends lost 4 bases and 1 base respectively, with 21 bases between them. Germline V gene sequence: CDR1 SGHRS, CDR2 YFSETQ. CDR3 protein: CASSETTNRVGAKNIQYF. CDR3 nucleotide sequence: TGCGCCAGCAGCGAGACAACCAACAGGGTAGGGGCCAAAAACATTCAGTACTTC.

The rearrangement joins TRBV10-3 to TRBJ1-5; unclear D gene. CDR1 and CDR2 (germline): ENHRY, SYGVKD. This CDR3 comprises 17 residues. V gave up 0 bases and J gave up 2 bases, with 14 bases separating them. CDR3 nucleotides: TGTGCCATCAGTGAGTCGGCGGCACCTTCGGGCAATCAGCCCCAGCATTTT. Amino acid sequence: CAISESAAPSGNQPQHF.

The chain employs TRBV19 and TRBJ2-3, with 7 bases that match TRBD1. Per germline, CDR1 LNHDA and CDR2 SQIVND (reference sequence). V shed 4 bases and J 8 bases; nucleotides not matched to a gene: 15. This CDR3 spans 16 amino acids. In DNA form, the CDR3 reads TGTGCCAGTAGTACCCCCGGGACAGTTGGCGCGGGTACGCAGTATTTT. Amino acids: CASSTPGTVGAGTQYF.

The chain uses TRBV7-8 and TRBJ1-1; maybe TRBD1 (5 bases). V was cut by 0 bases and J by 3 bases, with 11 bases left in between. The CDR3 is made up of 15 amino acids. CDR1 is SGHVS, CDR2 FQNEAQ, per germline. The CDR3: CASSLAGGLHTEAFF. The DNA of the CDR3 is TGTGCCAGCAGCTTAGCGGGGGGACTCCACACTGAAGCTTTCTTT.

The genes are TRBV5-1 and TRBJ2-5; D not resolved. The germline CDR1 and CDR2 sequences are SGHRS and YFSETQ. V was trimmed by 1 base and J by 0 bases, leaving 4 bases between them. This CDR3 is built from 13 residues. CDR3 loop: CASSLTNQETQYF. DNA for the CDR3: TGCGCCAGCAGCTTGACAAACCAAGAGACCCAGTACTTC.

The genes are TRBV7-2 and TRBJ2-1; D is possibly TRBD2 (6 bases). This CDR3 is 14 amino acids long. Looked up from germline, CDR1 is SGHTA and CDR2 is FQGNSA. The V gene lost 3 bases and the J gene lost 4 bases, with 10 bases spanning the gap. Here the CDR3 reads CASSLRTKYNEQFF. The CDR3 DNA reads as TGTGCCAGCAGCTTGAGGACTAAGTACAATGAGCAGTTCTTC.

This chain links TRBV27 with TRBJ2-5; D is uncertain. V was trimmed by 5 bases and J by 2 bases, leaving 12 bases between them. The CDR3 is 14 residues long. Germline assignment: CDR1 MNHEY and CDR2 SMNVEV (reference sequence). The CDR3 DNA is TGTGCCAGCAGTGCCACCGGTGAGCAAGAGACCCAGTACTTC. Its translation is CASSATGEQETQYF.

The rearrangement uses TRBV14 and TRBJ2-7; 13 bases are shared with TRBD2. Per the germline V gene, CDR1 is SGHDN and CDR2 is FVKESK. CDR3 length: 16 amino acids. The V segment lost 1 base and the J segment 4 bases; nucleotides outside the gene matches: 4. The CDR3 spells CASSQGGLAGVYEQYF. The CDR3 DNA reads TGTGCCAGCAGCCAAGGAGGACTAGCGGGAGTGTACGAGCAGTACTTC.

The table lists this clone with a count of one. The chain joins TRBV28 to TRBJ1-2; 9 bases map to TRBD1. Germline V CDR1 and CDR2: MDHEN, SYDVKM. The junction had 3 bases not matched to a gene; V was cut back by 3 bases and J by 1 base. The CDR3 totals 15 residues. The CDR3 here is CASSFGQGFNYGYTF. The CDR3 DNA reads as TGTGCCAGCAGTTTTGGACAGGGGTTTAACTATGGCTACACCTTC.

The chain employs TRBV20-1 and TRBJ2-5, with D possibly being TRBD2 (5 bases). The CDR3 spans 13 residues. CDR1 and CDR2 from the germline V gene are DFQATT and SNEGSKA (reference sequence). Trimming removed 3 bases at V and 1 base at J, with 9 bases between. CDR3 sequence reads: CSASSASQETQYF. CDR3 DNA sequence: TGCAGTGCTAGTAGCGCCAGCCAAGAGACCCAGTACTTC.

The V and J genes are TRBV5-4 and TRBJ2-1, with 12 nucleotides matching TRBD2. Losses at the gene ends were 0 bases for V and 9 bases for J; bases not matched to a gene: 1. The CDR3 sequence is 14 residues long. Germline lookup yields CDR1 SGHNT and CDR2 YYREEE (reference sequence). DNA of the CDR3: TGTGCCAGCAGCTTGGGACTAGCGGGAGTTGAGCAGTTCTTC. It codes for CASSLGLAGVEQFF.